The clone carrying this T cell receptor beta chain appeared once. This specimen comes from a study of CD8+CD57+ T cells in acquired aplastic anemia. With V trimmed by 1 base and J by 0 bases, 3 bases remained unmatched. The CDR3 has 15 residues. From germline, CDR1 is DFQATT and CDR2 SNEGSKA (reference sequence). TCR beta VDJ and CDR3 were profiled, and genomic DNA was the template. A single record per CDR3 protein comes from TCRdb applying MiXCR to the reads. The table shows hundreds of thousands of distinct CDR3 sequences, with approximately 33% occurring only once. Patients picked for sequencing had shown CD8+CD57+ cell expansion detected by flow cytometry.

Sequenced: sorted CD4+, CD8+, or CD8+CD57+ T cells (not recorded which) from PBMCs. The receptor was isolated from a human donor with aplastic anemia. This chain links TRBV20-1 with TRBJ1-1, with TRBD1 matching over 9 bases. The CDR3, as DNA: TGCAGTGCTAGAGGGGACAGGGAAATGAACACTGAAGCTTTCTTT. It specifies CSARGDREMNTEAFF.